This TCR beta chain was documented in a study of untreated major depressive disorder. Study-level findings and limits: CD4+ T cells from depressed patients used TRBV05-01 (Vbeta 5.1) more often than controls. Sequencing comparisons covered only three preselected Vbeta families.

The method was immunoSEQ multiplex PCR; TCRdb's version includes in-frame clones alone and lacks a portion of them. The sample contains approximately 20,000 clones, approximately 81% of which appear only once. On this clone: What it recognizes is unknown.

CDR3 length: 16 amino acids. V trimming: 4 bases; J trimming: 16 bases; junction bases outside the gene matches: 16. CDR1 is SGHRS and CDR2 is YFSETQ in the germline V gene. Each depressed patient was matched pairwise with a non-depressed control on sex, age, current smoking status and body mass index. CD4+ T cells were isolated from thawed PBMCs by magnetic negative selection. The TCR was taken from a young woman in good health. J is TRBJ2-4 and V is TRBV5-1, with 14 bases matching TRBD2. Sequencing was done on a sample of CD4+ T cells from PBMCs. The CDR3: CASSPSVGTSGSLYYF. The CDR3 DNA sequence: TGCGCCAGCAGCCCGAGTGTGGGGACTAGCGGGAGTTTATACTACTTC.